The 21 T cell receptor beta chains reported below all come from one sample, sequenced in a study of human T cells and chemical hapten exposure. Time point reported: healthy volunteer bleed at 6 weeks. From whole blood left unfractionated, total RNA was extracted. TCRdb recomputed calls from the RACE reads with MiXCR, one row per CDR3 protein. There are 65,000 to 95,000 distinct CDR3 sequences in the sample; 8.6% occur only once, and roughly 1.6% lies in the top ten. Source material: whole blood. These receptors were taken from a female donor in good health. Some clones in this sample may be carry-over from other donors' samples.

The CDR3 spells CASSLPAAPNPHEQYF. The CDR3 DNA reads TGTGCCAGCAGTTTACCTGCAGCCCCAAACCCCCACGAGCAGTACTTC. The chain carries TRBV28 and TRBJ2-7; D is undetermined. Germline V gene lookup returns CDR1 MDHEN and CDR2 SYDVKM. V lost 2 bases and J lost 5, with 19 bases in between. The CDR3 consists of 16 residues. Drawing the rest from reference TRBV28 and TRBJ2-7, the complete variable domain is DVKVTQSSRYLVKRTGEKVFLECVQDMDHENMFWYRQDPGLGLRLIYFSYDVKMKEKGDIPEGYSVSREKKERFSLILESASTNQTSMYLCASSLPAAPNPHEQYFGPGTRLTVT.

J is TRBJ2-7 and V is TRBV6-2 or TRBV6-3; no reliable D call. The CDR3 is 14 residues long. The V gene lost 6 bases and the J gene lost 3 bases, with 15 bases spanning the gap. The germline V gene has CDR1 MNHEY and CDR2 SVGEGT. This CDR3 is CASRVSTQRYEQYF. The CDR3, as DNA: TGTGCCAGCAGGGTCAGCACACAGCGCTACGAGCAGTACTTC.

This clonotype was observed a handful of times. The chain employs TRBV4-2 and TRBJ1-4, with TRBD1 matching 8 bases. The CDR3 is 18 residues long. Germline values: CDR1 LGHNA, CDR2 YNFKEQ. V trimming: 2 bases; J trimming: 8 bases; junction bases outside the gene matches: 16. The CDR3 DNA is TGTGCCAGCAGCCAATTGGGACAGGCCATCCCGGAAGGGGAAAAACTGTTTTTT. This encodes CASSQLGQAIPEGEKLFF.

There are a few counts of this clonotype. Its ends do not fully match the called genes, so a read error is possible. The rearrangement uses TRBV7-6 and TRBJ1-1, with unresolved D. CDR1 is SGHVS and CDR2 is FNYEAQ in the germline V gene. This CDR3 is 15 amino acids long. CDR3 sequence: CASSRSETMKTEAFF. The DNA for the CDR3 is TGTGCCAGCAGCCGATCGGAGACGATGAAGACTGAAGCTTTCTTT.

The chain recombines TRBV7-2 with TRBJ1-5; D is possibly TRBD1 (5 bases). The V end was cut by 4 bases, the J end by 10 bases, with 14 bases between. Per the germline V gene, CDR1 is SGHTA and CDR2 is FQGNSA. The CDR3 is 13 residues long. This CDR3 reads CASSWGSLEPQHF. For the CDR3, the DNA is TGTGCCAGCAGCTGGGGGTCTTTAGAACCCCAGCATTTT.

The chain uses TRBV12-3 or TRBV12-4 and TRBJ2-1, with D maybe TRBD2 (5 bases). The V and J ends lost 5 bases and 9 bases respectively, with 14 bases between them. This CDR3 is built from 13 residues. As DNA, the CDR3 is TGTGCCAGCAGTCTCCTAGAGGGCGGTGAGCAGTTCTTC. Encoded protein: CASSLLEGGEQFF.

This chain uses TRBV6-1 with TRBJ1-5, with TRBD1 as a possible D gene (6 bases). V gave up 4 bases and J gave up 7 bases, with 14 bases separating them. Germline values: CDR1 MNHNS, CDR2 SASEGT. This CDR3 comprises 14 residues. CDR3 in amino acids: CASSGGALAQPQHF. The CDR3 DNA reads TGTGCCAGCAGTGGGGGGGCGCTTGCACAGCCCCAGCATTTT.

There are many counts of this clonotype. The V call is TRBV12-3 or TRBV12-4, the J call TRBJ1-6; possible D gene TRBD1, 5 bases. The CDR3 has 15 residues. V was clipped by 6 bases and J by 7 bases, with 16 bases between them. As DNA, the CDR3 is TGTGCCAGCAGAAGACAGTCTTCTTGGAATTCACCCCTCCACTTT. The encoded protein is CASRRQSSWNSPLHF.

This clonotype was picked up many times. The CDR3, as DNA: TGCAGCGTTGAAAGGGGTATGAACACTGAAGCTTTCTTT. Amino acid sequence: CSVERGMNTEAFF. The chain links TRBV29-1 to TRBJ1-1, with D perhaps matching TRBD1 (5 bases). Trimming cost V 2 bases and J 0 bases, with 7 bases left between them. Germline V lookup: CDR1 SQVTM, CDR2 ANQGSEA. The CDR3 sequence is 13 residues long.

This clonotype was found a few times. This chain links TRBV6-2 or TRBV6-3 with TRBJ1-5; D not certain. V lost 0 bases and J 9 bases, leaving 12 bases between the germline ends. The CDR3 totals 14 residues. CDR1 is MNHEY and CDR2 is SVGEGT in the germline V gene. CDR3 sequence reads: CASSYSEGMPPQHF. CDR3 in DNA: TGTGCCAGCAGTTACTCGGAGGGTATGCCGCCCCAGCATTTT.

The chain couples TRBV29-1 to TRBJ1-1; D is uncertain. V lost 3 bases and J lost 1, with 6 bases in between. The V gene's germline CDR1 is SQVTM and CDR2 ANQGSEA. The CDR3 sequence is 12 residues long. The CDR3 here is CSVEAGNTEAFF. The CDR3 DNA is TGCAGCGTTGAGGCGGGGAACACTGAAGCTTTCTTT.

The chain couples TRBV20-1 to TRBJ2-7, with D maybe TRBD1 (5 bases). The CDR3 loop spans 15 amino acids. V was pared by 0 bases and J by 2 bases, with 14 bases between. Germline CDR1 reads DFQATT; CDR2 reads SNEGSKA (reference sequence). The CDR3 DNA follows: TGCAGTGCTAGAGATGGGGCTACTCCGACCTACGAGCAGTACTTC. This codes for CSARDGATPTYEQYF.

Only a few counts were recorded for this clonotype. This chain uses TRBV6-2 or TRBV6-3 with TRBJ2-1, with D perhaps matching TRBD1 or TRBD2 (5 bases each). The germline V gene encodes CDR1 MNHEY and CDR2 SVGEGT. The CDR3 covers 12 residues. V was pared by 5 bases and J by 8 bases, with 10 bases between. In DNA form, the CDR3 reads TGTGCCAGCAGTGACCGGGGCGATGAGCAGTTCTTC. Translating it yields CASSDRGDEQFF.

This clonotype has more than one count but fewer than ten. The chain links TRBV10-2 to TRBJ1-1; TRBD1 aligns across 7 bases. V gave up 5 bases and J gave up 5 bases; unmatched junction bases: 5. The CDR3 contains 13 residues. Germline CDR1 reads WSHSY; CDR2 reads SAAADI. CDR3 protein: CASSPQGGTEAFF. The DNA of the CDR3 is TGCGCCAGCAGTCCCCAGGGGGGGACTGAAGCTTTCTTT.

This sequence joins TRBV10-3 and TRBJ2-3; 8 bases align to TRBD2. The V and J ends lost 4 bases and 4 bases, in that order; junction bases with no gene match: 4. Germline-derived CDR1 and CDR2 are ENHRY and SYGVKD. The CDR3 totals 14 residues. For the CDR3, the DNA is TGTGCCATCAGTGCCCTTAGCGGGGCAGATACGCAGTATTTT. Protein product: CAISALSGADTQYF.

A few counts support this clonotype. This chain links TRBV7-9 with TRBJ1-4; D is uncertain. This CDR3 region has 15 residues. From germline, CDR1 is SEHNR and CDR2 FQNEAQ (reference sequence). Trimming took off 1 base at V and 0 bases at J, with 6 bases between the two ends. This chain's CDR3 is CASSLGVTTNEKLFF. The CDR3 nucleotides are TGTGCCAGCAGCTTAGGGGTCACAACTAATGAAAAACTGTTTTTT.

The sample holds a few counts of this clonotype. The chain has TRBV7-9 and TRBJ1-1; D gene ambiguous. With 3 bases removed from V and 5 bases from J, the gap between germline ends came to 10 bases. CDR1 is SEHNR, CDR2 FQNEAQ, per germline (reference sequence). This CDR3 region has 13 residues. The CDR3 is CASSFALGTEAFF. CDR3 sequence (DNA): TGTGCCAGCAGCTTCGCCCTGGGGACTGAAGCTTTCTTT. The variable domain in full, completed from reference TRBV7-9 and TRBJ1-1, reads DTGVSQNPRHKITKRGQNVTFRCDPISEHNRLYWYRQTLGQGPEFLTYFQNEAQLEKSRLLSDRFSAERPKGSFSTLEIQRTEQGDSAMYLCASSFALGTEAFFGQGTRLTVV.

This clonotype appeared a few times. The chain is built from TRBV5-1 and TRBJ1-4, with 9 bases aligning to TRBD1. This CDR3 contains 16 residues. CDR1 and CDR2 (germline): SGHRS, YFSETQ. The V gene end was trimmed by 0 bases and the J gene end by 4 bases; junction bases not matched to a gene: 4. The CDR3 nucleotides are TGCGCCAGCAGCTTGGTACAGGGGGCATGTAATGAAAAACTGTTTTTT. Translation gives CASSLVQGACNEKLFF.

This sequence joins TRBV12-3 or TRBV12-4 and TRBJ2-7; perhaps TRBD1 as D (6 bases). Deletions cut 3 bases from V and 2 bases from J, with 14 bases between. This CDR3 is 15 amino acids long. CDR3 residues: CASSFLGALAYEQYF. The DNA for the CDR3 is TGTGCCAGCAGTTTCTTGGGGGCACTGGCCTACGAGCAGTACTTC.

The table lists this clonotype with many counts. V and J are TRBV4-3 and TRBJ2-1; D possibly corresponds to TRBD1 (5 bases). The CDR3 runs to 14 residues. Germline CDR1 reads LGHNA; CDR2 reads YSLEER. Trimming removed 4 bases at V and 3 bases at J, with 10 bases between. The CDR3 DNA reads TGCGCCAGCAGCCGGTCCAGGGACTACAATGAGCAGTTCTTC. This gives the protein CASSRSRDYNEQFF.

This clonotype has a count of ten or more. The chain employs TRBV4-1 and TRBJ2-3, with D tentatively TRBD1 (6 bases). Trimming pared 1 base from V and 10 bases from J, leaving 9 bases between. Germline V gene data show CDR1 as MGHRA and CDR2 as YSYEKL. The CDR3 totals 12 residues. CDR3: CASSQVGAAQYF. The CDR3 DNA reads TGCGCCAGCAGCCAAGTGGGGGCCGCGCAGTATTTT.